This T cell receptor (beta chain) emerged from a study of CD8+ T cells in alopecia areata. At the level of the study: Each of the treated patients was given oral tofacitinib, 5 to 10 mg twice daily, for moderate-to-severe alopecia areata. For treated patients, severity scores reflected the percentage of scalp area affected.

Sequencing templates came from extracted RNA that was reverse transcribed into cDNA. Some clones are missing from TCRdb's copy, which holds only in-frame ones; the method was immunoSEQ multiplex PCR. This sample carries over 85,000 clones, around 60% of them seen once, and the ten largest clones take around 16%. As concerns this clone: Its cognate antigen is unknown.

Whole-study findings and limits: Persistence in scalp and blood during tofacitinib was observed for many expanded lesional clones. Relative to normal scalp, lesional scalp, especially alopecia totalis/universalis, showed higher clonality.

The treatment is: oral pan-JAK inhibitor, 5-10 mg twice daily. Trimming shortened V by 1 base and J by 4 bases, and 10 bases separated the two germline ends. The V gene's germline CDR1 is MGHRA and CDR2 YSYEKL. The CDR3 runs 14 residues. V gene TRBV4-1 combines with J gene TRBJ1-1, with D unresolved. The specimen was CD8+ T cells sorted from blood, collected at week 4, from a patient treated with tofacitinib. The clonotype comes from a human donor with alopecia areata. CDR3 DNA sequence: TGCGCCAGCAGCCAAGGGGAGTATACCACTGAAGCTTTCTTT. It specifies CASSQGEYTTEAFF.